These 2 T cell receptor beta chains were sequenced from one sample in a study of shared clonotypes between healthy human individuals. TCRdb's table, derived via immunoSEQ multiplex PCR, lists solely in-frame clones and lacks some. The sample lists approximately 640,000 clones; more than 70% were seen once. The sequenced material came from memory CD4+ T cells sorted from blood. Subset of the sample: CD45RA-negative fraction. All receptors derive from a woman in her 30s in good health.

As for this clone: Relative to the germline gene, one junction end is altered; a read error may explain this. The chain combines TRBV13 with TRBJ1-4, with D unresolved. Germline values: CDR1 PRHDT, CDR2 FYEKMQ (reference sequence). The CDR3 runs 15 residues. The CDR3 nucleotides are TGTGCCAGCAGCCTAGGACGGCCGGGCAATGAAAAACTGTTTTTT. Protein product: CASSLGRPGNEKLFF.

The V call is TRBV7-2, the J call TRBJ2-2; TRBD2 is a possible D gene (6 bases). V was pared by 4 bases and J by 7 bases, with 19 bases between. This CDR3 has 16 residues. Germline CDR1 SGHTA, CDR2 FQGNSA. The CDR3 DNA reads TGTGCCAGCAGCTCACAACCCGGAGGGCCGGGCGGGGAGCTGTTTTTT. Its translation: CASSSQPGGPGGELFF.